What follows describes a single T cell receptor (beta chain). The table lists this clonotype with many counts. The antigen it binds to is not known. Base qualities were left out, and no much larger clone turns up one base away. This specimen belongs to a study of identical twins (dated by TCRdb to 2016 to 2017). Some background on the complete study: The study deep-sequenced TCR alpha and beta repertoires from monozygotic twins, unrelated adults of various ages and cord blood to test whether fetal clonotypes persist. To rule out contamination, replicate twin experiments were performed at different times with different library preparation protocols. Study-wide findings and limitations: Compared with coincidental sharing between unrelated individuals, out-of-frame TCR alpha sequences shared between twins had an excess of sequences with low generation probability. Invariant T cells such as MAIT and iNKT could partly confound zero-insertion analyses, though diverse VJ usage argued against this for most clonotypes. Excess twin sharing in beta out-of-frame sequences was weaker because fewer shared sequences lowered the signal-to-noise ratio. Out-of-frame TCR alpha sharing in monozygotic twins was systematically underestimated by recombination models, whereas sharing between unrelated individuals was in agreement with the recombination models. Fewer insertions were carried by abundant cord blood beta clonotypes; a weaker similar trend was observed in young adult naive repertoires, while no such trend was observed in memory repertoires. Because the same donors could not be followed over many years, conclusions were based on cross-sectional statistical analysis.

Compared with germline, V lacks 2 bases and J lacks 4 bases; bases without a gene match: 9. From a lookup of the germline V gene, CDR1 and CDR2 are MNHEY and SVGAGI. Reading from cysteine to phenylalanine, the CDR3 counts 16 amino acids. Of the read, only the CDR3 DNA is kept; its 48 bases are in frame from base 1. Only healthy Caucasian donors were included. Three pairs of female monozygotic twins, all aged 18 to 29 years, made up the twin cohort. Peripheral blood mononuclear cells were used as the source from which RNA for TCR libraries was isolated. Receptor amplification or capture employed 5' RACE. Instrument on record: Illumina HiSeq 2000. A universal primer binding site was introduced by template switching, and a unique molecular identifier was present in the final cDNA, enabling accurate counting of TCR cDNA molecules. Specific primers in the conserved constant-segment region were used to synthesize first-strand cDNA for TCR alpha and beta chains. Each cDNA library was double barcoded, with a SMART-Mk sample barcode plus Illumina barcodes, to control for contamination. TruSeq adapter sequences and Illumina sample barcodes were added in two successive PCR steps. The TCR alpha and beta cDNA libraries were sequenced on the Illumina HiSeq platform using custom primers. In the authors' own workflow: Unique molecular identifiers were extracted from raw reads with MiGEC, and CDR3 positions were determined with MiXCR. For each individual, recombination models were inferred using an EM algorithm with the repgenHMM and IGoR tools. The tcR package in R was used for shared clonotype analysis, with sharing normalized by the product of cloneset sizes. To study raw recombination without the effects of thymic and clonal selection, out-of-frame nonproductive sequences were analyzed. TCRdb reran the public reads through fastp at Q25 and MiXCR, keeping productive beta chains. Identical CDR3 proteins give one entry, which carries the most common genes and DNA. TCRdb's processing, not the authors' own work, is the source of the V and J calls. The sample data list some 900,000 distinct CDR3 sequences, and more than 9% of these were observed just once. The ten largest account for around 1.5% of the sample.

Separately, the same data were catalogued under a study of yellow fever vaccine responses in identical twins. That second publication adds: According to the authors, in identical twins the way T cells responded to vaccination appeared partly convergent and partly personalized. In the study, vaccine-responding T cell clones were precisely tracked in identical twins.

Sequences were obtained from PBMCs. The sequence was obtained from a woman under 30 in good health. The rearrangement combines TRBV6-5 with TRBJ2-3, and TRBD2 matches 7 of the central bases. The sequenced DNA is TGTGCCAGCAGTTACGCCAGGACTAGAGGGGCAGATACGCAGTATTTT. Translated, this is CASSYARTRGADTQYF.